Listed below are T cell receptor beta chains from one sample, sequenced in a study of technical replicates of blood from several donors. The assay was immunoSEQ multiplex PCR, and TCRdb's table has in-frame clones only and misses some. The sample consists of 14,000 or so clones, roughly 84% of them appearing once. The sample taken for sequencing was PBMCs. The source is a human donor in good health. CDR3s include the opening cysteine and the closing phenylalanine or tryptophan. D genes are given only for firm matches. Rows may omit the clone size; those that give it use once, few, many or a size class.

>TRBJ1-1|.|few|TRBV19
TGTGCCAGTAGTAAACAGGGAAACACTGAAGCTTTCTTT
CASSKQGNTEAFF
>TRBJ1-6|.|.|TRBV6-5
TGTGCCAGCAGTTACGGTGGGGGGGATAATTCACCCCTCCACTTT
CASSYGGGDNSPLHF
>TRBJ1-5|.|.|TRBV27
TGTGCCAGCAGTTTAGACAGATTCAATCAGCCCCAGCATTTT
CASSLDRFNQPQHF
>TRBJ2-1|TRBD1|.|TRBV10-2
TGCGCCAGCACCCAGGGGGCTGTCAATGAGCAGTTCTTC
CASTQGAVNEQFF
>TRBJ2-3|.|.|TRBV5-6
TGTGCCAGCAGCTCGACCAACCGAGGTACGCAGTATTTT
CASSSTNRGTQYF
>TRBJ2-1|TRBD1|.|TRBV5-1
TGCGCCAGCAGCTTACGGGGACAGCCCGTACAGCAGTTCTTC
CASSLRGQPVQQFF
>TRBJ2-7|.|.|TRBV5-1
TGCGCCAGCAGCTTGTCCCAGGGTTCCGAGCAGTACTTC
CASSLSQGSEQYF
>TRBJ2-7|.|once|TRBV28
TGTGCCAGCAGTTACGGGGTTGAGCAGTACTTC
CASSYGVEQYF
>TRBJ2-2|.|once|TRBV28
TGTGCCAGCAGGCACTCCAACACCGGGGAGCTGTTTTTT
CASRHSNTGELFF
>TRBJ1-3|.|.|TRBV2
TGTGCCAGCAGCGTCTCAAGCTTCGGAAACACCATATATTTT
CASSVSSFGNTIYF
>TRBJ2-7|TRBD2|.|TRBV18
TGTGCCAGCTCACCAGGGACTAGCGACTACGAGCAGTACTTC
CASSPGTSDYEQYF
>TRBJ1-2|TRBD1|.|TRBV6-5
TGTGCCAGCAGCTCAGGGGGCTATGGCTACACCTTC
CASSSGGYGYTF
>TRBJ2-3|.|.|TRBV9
TGTGCCAGCAGCGTCCCGTTCATGGGAGGAGATACGCAGTATTTT
CASSVPFMGGDTQYF
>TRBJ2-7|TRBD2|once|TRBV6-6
TGTGCCAGCAGTTACTCATCGGGAGGCTACGAGCAGTACTTC
CASSYSSGGYEQYF
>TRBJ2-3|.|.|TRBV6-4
TGTGCCAGCAGTGTTTCGGGGGAAGATACGCAGTATTTT
CASSVSGEDTQYF
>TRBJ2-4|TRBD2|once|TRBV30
TGTGCCTGGAGTGCCACCCTCACTAGCGGGAGGTACGGAAACATTCAGTACTTC
CAWSATLTSGRYGNIQYF
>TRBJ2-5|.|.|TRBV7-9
TGTGCCAGCAGCTTAGCCCGGTTGGAGACCCAGTACTTC
CASSLARLETQYF
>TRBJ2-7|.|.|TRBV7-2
TGTGCCAGCAGCCCCCCCGGACTACCTCTCGACTACGAGCAGTACTTC
CASSPPGLPLDYEQYF
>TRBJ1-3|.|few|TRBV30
TGTGCCGGTAACAGGGCTGGAAACACCATATATTTT
CAGNRAGNTIYF
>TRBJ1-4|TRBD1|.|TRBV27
TGTGCCAGCCGTCGACAGGGGGCGGGAGAAAAACTGTTTTTT
CASRRQGAGEKLFF
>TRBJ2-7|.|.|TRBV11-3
TGTGCCAGCAGCCCGTCCATGGGAGGCGAGCAGTACTTC
CASSPSMGGEQYF
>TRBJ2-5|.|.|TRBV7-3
TGTGCCAGCAGCCGACAGGTCCAAGAGACCCAGTACTTC
CASSRQVQETQYF
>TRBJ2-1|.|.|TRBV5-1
TGCGCCAGCAGCTTGGCTGTCGATGCGGGCAATGAGCAGTTCTTC
CASSLAVDAGNEQFF
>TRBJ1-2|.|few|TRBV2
TGTGCCAGCAGTGAGAGGACAGCTGTCTATGGCTACACCTTC
CASSERTAVYGYTF
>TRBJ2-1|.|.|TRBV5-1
TGCGCCAGCAGCTTGGGGCTCAGTAATGAGCAGTTCTTC
CASSLGLSNEQFF
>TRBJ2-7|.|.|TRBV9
TGTGCCAGCAGCGTAGCTGACGGACTATCCTCCCCCCCCTACGAGCAGTACTTC
CASSVADGLSSPPYEQYF
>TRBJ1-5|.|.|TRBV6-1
TGTGCCAGCAGTGAATTCGCAGGTTCCAATCAGCCCCAGCATTTT
CASSEFAGSNQPQHF
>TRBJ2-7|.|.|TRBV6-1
TGTGCCAGCAGTGCCAGCTATGGGACAAGCCTCTACGAGCAGTACTTC
CASSASYGTSLYEQYF
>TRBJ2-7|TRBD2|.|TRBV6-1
TGTGCCAGCAGCGTACTAGCGGGAGGATCCGAGCAGTACTTC
CASSVLAGGSEQYF
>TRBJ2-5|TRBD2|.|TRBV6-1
TGTGCCAGCAGTAAACTTGCGGGAGGAGGCGAGACCCAGTACTTC
CASSKLAGGGETQYF
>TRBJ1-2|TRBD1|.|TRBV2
TGTGCCAGCCGGAGAGACAGGGTTCGGTATGGCTACACCTTC
CASRRDRVRYGYTF
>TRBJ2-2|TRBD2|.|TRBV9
TGTGCCAGCACCCCAAGCATAGCGGGTAGCAACACCGGGGAGCTGTTTTTT
CASTPSIAGSNTGELFF
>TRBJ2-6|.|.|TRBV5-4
TGTGCCAGCAGCAGAACGGGACACGGACTTAACTCTGGGGCCAACGTCCTGACTTTC
CASSRTGHGLNSGANVLTF